These 11 T cell receptor beta chains originate from one sample sequenced in a study of T cells of healthy individuals. Using its own MiXCR run on the 5' RACE reads, TCRdb lists one record per CDR3 protein. The sample comprises 60,000 to 70,000 distinct CDR3 sequences, under 20% of which are singletons, and around 5% rests with the top ten. These receptor sequences come from a human donor in good health.

This clonotype has only a few counts. This chain uses TRBV7-9 with TRBJ1-1, with D tentatively TRBD1 (6 bases). This CDR3 is built from 13 residues. Between the trimmed V and J ends, which lost 1 base and 3 bases, there was a span of 6 bases. Germline values: CDR1 SEHNR, CDR2 FQNEAQ (reference sequence). The CDR3 spells CASSLGGHTEAFF. The CDR3 nucleotides read TGTGCCAGCAGCTTAGGGGGGCACACTGAAGCTTTCTTT.

This chain connects TRBV28 to TRBJ1-2, with D uncertain. This CDR3 spans 14 amino acids. Germline V gene lookup returns CDR1 MDHEN and CDR2 SYDVKM. Trimming left V 7 bases short and J 0 bases short, with 12 bases between. The DNA of the CDR3 is TGTGCCAGCAAATGGGGAATGGCTAACTATGGCTACACCTTC. Translated, it gives CASKWGMANYGYTF.

The rearrangement links TRBV5-1 to TRBJ2-3; the D gene is possibly TRBD2 (5 bases). CDR1 and CDR2 from the germline V gene are SGHRS and YFSETQ. Trimming stripped 0 bases from V and 1 base from J, with 12 bases between. The CDR3 spans 16 residues. The CDR3 reads CASSLGPSGGTDTQYF. In DNA form, the CDR3 reads TGCGCCAGCAGCTTGGGGCCCTCCGGGGGCACAGATACGCAGTATTTT. The whole variable domain, filled in from reference TRBV5-1 and TRBJ2-3, reads KAGVTQTPRYLIKTRGQQVTLSCSPISGHRSVSWYQQTPGQGLQFLFEYFSETQRNKGNFPGRFSGRQFSNSRSEMNVSTLELGDSALYLCASSLGPSGGTDTQYFGPGTRLTVL.

In this sample, this clonotype turned up many times. The gene calls are TRBV25-1 and TRBJ2-7; possibly TRBD1 for D (5 bases). Germline CDR1 reads MGHDK; CDR2 reads SYGVNS. The CDR3 runs 16 residues. Trimming shortened V by 3 bases and J by 5 bases, and 20 bases separated the two germline ends. The CDR3: CASSDSTQDLLDEQYF. Written as DNA, the CDR3 is TGTGCCAGCAGTGATTCGACACAGGACCTCCTGGACGAGCAGTACTTC.

The DNA of the CDR3 is TGTGCCAGCAGTTACGGCAGGGGGCTTAGGGAGACCCAGTACTTC. This gives the protein CASSYGRGLRETQYF. This chain links TRBV6-5 with TRBJ2-5; TRBD1 agrees at 8 bases. After removal of 2 bases from V and 5 bases from J, the junction contained 7 bases not matched to a gene. The CDR3 covers 15 residues. Germline V lookup: CDR1 MNHEY, CDR2 SVGAGI.

This clonotype was detected ten times or more. The chain carries TRBV18 and TRBJ2-7; TRBD2 agrees at 13 bases. V lost 3 bases, J lost 0 bases, and 8 bases stayed unmatched. The CDR3 runs 18 residues. Germline CDR1 reads KGHSH; CDR2 reads LQKENI. CDR3 in amino acids: CASSPVLAGGTGSYEQYF. DNA for the CDR3: TGTGCCAGCTCACCGGTACTAGCGGGAGGGACCGGCTCCTACGAGCAGTACTTC.

This sequence joins TRBV24-1 and TRBJ2-5; 7 nucleotides align to TRBD1. There are 15 residues in the CDR3. The trim removed 3 bases at V and 5 bases at J, leaving 8 bases unmatched. CDR1 and CDR2 (germline): KGHDR, SFDVKD. CDR3 region: CATSDKGQPIETQYF. CDR3 DNA: TGTGCCACCAGTGATAAGGGACAGCCCATCGAGACCCAGTACTTC.

This clonotype has more than one count but fewer than ten. V usage is TRBV4-1 and J usage is TRBJ2-7; 11 bases match TRBD1. Trimming took 3 bases from V and 0 from J; bases not matched to a gene: 4. Germline V lookup: CDR1 MGHRA, CDR2 YSYEKL. The length of the CDR3 is 16 residues. The CDR3 loop reads CASSHPGQGVSYEQYF. The CDR3 DNA is TGCGCCAGCAGCCACCCGGGACAGGGGGTCTCCTACGAGCAGTACTTC.

This clonotype came up many times. The chain joins TRBV7-8 to TRBJ2-5; D uncertain. There are 12 residues in the CDR3. V was shortened by 3 bases and J by 1 base, with 3 bases between the two germline ends. CDR1 and CDR2 from the germline V gene are SGHVS and FQNEAQ. The CDR3 nucleotides are TGTGCCAGCAGCTTCCCCCAAGAGACCCAGTACTTC. It encodes CASSFPQETQYF.

In its sample, this clonotype was seen many times. This chain links TRBV6-2 or TRBV6-3 with TRBJ1-1, with a weak D call TRBD1 (5 bases). V gave up 7 bases and J gave up 0 bases, with 15 bases separating them. Germline V gene sequence: CDR1 MNHEY, CDR2 SVGEGT. This CDR3 has 15 residues. CDR3 region: CASNRPGLMNTEAFF. In nucleotides, the CDR3 is TGTGCCAGCAATCGGCCAGGGCTCATGAACACTGAAGCTTTCTTT.

This clonotype came up many times. The chain has TRBV23-1 and TRBJ2-6; 10 bases agree with TRBD1. TRBV23-1 falls under the ORF class, with uncertain function. The V segment lost 6 bases and the J segment 0 bases; nucleotides outside the gene matches: 5. CDR3 length equals 17 residues. CDR3 sequence (DNA): TGCGCCAGCAGCCCGGGACAGGGGTTCTCTGGGGCCAACGTCCTGACTTTC. It specifies CASSPGQGFSGANVLTF.